Each of the 27 T cell receptor beta chains below was sequenced from the same sample in a study of blood T cell repertoires in COVID-19. Assay: immunoSEQ multiplex PCR; the TCRdb copy retains only in-frame clones and omits some. The table has over 70,000 clones, 80% seen once. The sequencing sample was made of peripheral blood. The receptors originated from a woman in her 70s with acute or convalescent COVID-19.

The chain links TRBV2 to TRBJ2-3; 10 bases agree with TRBD2. Unmatched junction bases numbered 6, after V lost 8 bases and J lost 4 bases. Germline CDR1 and CDR2: SNHLY and FYNNEI. CDR3 length: 14 residues. CDR3 sequence reads: CASRSGTSADTQYF. The CDR3 DNA reads TGTGCCAGCCGTTCCGGGACTAGCGCAGATACGCAGTATTTT.

This chain's CDR3 is CASSYVGGQPQHF. The DNA of the CDR3 is TGTGCCAGCAGTTACGTGGGGGGTCAGCCCCAGCATTTT. The chain uses TRBV6-2 or TRBV6-3 and TRBJ1-5; D perhaps matches TRBD1 (5 bases). With 2 bases removed from V and 6 bases from J, the gap between germline ends came to 8 bases. The germline V gene encodes CDR1 MNHEY and CDR2 SVGEGT. CDR3 length equals 13 residues.

The chain recombines TRBV19 with TRBJ1-2, with TRBD1 identical over 7 bases. The junction had 10 bases not matched to a gene; V was cut back by 4 bases and J by 8 bases. The CDR3 spans 14 residues. Germline-derived CDR1 and CDR2 are LNHDA and SQIVND (reference sequence). CDR3 bases: TGTGCCAGTAGTACCCAGACAGGGATGAAAGGCTACACCTTC. It is translated as CASSTQTGMKGYTF.

The J gene is TRBJ1-5, the V gene TRBV6-5, with D perhaps matching TRBD1 (6 bases). Between the trimmed V and J ends, which lost 5 bases and 1 base, there was a span of 12 bases. From germline, CDR1 is MNHEY and CDR2 SVGAGI. The CDR3 length is 15 residues. The DNA of the CDR3 is TGTGCCAGCAGTAGGACAGCCACAAGCAATCAGCCCCAGCATTTT. Its translation is CASSRTATSNQPQHF.

This clone was seen a few times. The chain is built from TRBV19 and TRBJ2-2; 9 bases fit TRBD1. The CDR3 contains 13 residues. V lost 6 bases, J lost 4 bases, and 0 bases stayed unmatched. Germline V CDR1 and CDR2: LNHDA, SQIVND (reference sequence). Written as DNA, the CDR3 is TGTGCCAGTAGGACAGGGGGCACCGGGGAGCTGTTTTTT. It codes for CASRTGGTGELFF.

This rearrangement joins TRBV7-8 to TRBJ1-4; TRBD1 is a possible D gene (5 bases). The length of the CDR3 is 14 residues. The V and J ends lost 3 bases and 7 bases respectively, with 12 bases between them. Germline lookup yields CDR1 SGHVS and CDR2 FQNEAQ. The CDR3 nucleotides read TGTGCCAGCAGCTTCGGGGGGATAGGTGAAAAACTGTTTTTT. Its protein product is CASSFGGIGEKLFF.

This clone was counted between two and nine times. This chain connects TRBV18 to TRBJ2-1; TRBD1 is a possible D gene (7 bases). Germline values: CDR1 KGHSH, CDR2 LQKENI. Trimming left V 3 bases short and J 8 bases short, with 23 bases between. This CDR3 spans 17 amino acids. The CDR3 sequence is CASSPRGAVASIDEQFF. In DNA form, the CDR3 reads TGTGCCAGCTCACCCAGGGGGGCGGTGGCTAGCATTGATGAGCAGTTCTTC. Complete variable domain (other parts from reference TRBV18 and TRBJ2-1): NAGVMQNPRHLVRRRGQEARLRCSPMKGHSHVYWYRQLPEEGLKFMVYLQKENIIDESGMPKERFSAEFPKEGPSILRIQQVVRGDSAAYFCASSPRGAVASIDEQFFGPGTRLTVL.

This chain uses TRBV28 with TRBJ1-1; D is ambiguous. The CDR3 runs 14 residues. CDR1 is MDHEN, CDR2 SYDVKM, per germline. Trimming took off 5 bases at V and 0 bases at J, with 10 bases between the two ends. CDR3 sequence: CASSEFQMNTEAFF. CDR3 coding DNA: TGTGCCAGCAGTGAATTCCAGATGAACACTGAAGCTTTCTTT.

As for this clone: This sample includes further DNA sequences coding for the same CDR3. The chain links TRBV7-2 to TRBJ2-5; D might be TRBD1 (6 bases). V lost 5 bases to trimming and J lost 4 bases, with 14 bases between them. Looked up from germline, CDR1 is SGHTA and CDR2 is FQGNSA. The length of the CDR3 is 14 residues. CDR3 amino acids: CASSLLAGVETQYF. The CDR3 nucleotides are TGTGCCAGCAGCCTACTCGCAGGGGTAGAGACCCAGTACTTC. The complete variable domain, with remaining parts taken from reference TRBV7-2 and TRBJ2-5, reads GAGVSQSPSNKVTEKGKDVELRCDPISGHTALYWYRQSLGQGLEFLIYFQGNSAPDKSGLPSDRFSAERTGGSVSTLTIQRTQQEDSAVYLCASSLLAGVETQYFGPGTRLLVL.

This chain uses TRBV2 with TRBJ2-7; a possible D gene is TRBD2 (6 bases). The CDR3 is 14 residues long. V lost 3 bases to trimming and J lost 0 bases, with 9 bases between them. In germline, CDR1 is SNHLY, CDR2 FYNNEI. The CDR3 DNA reads as TGTGCCAGCAGTGAGGAGGGTTACTCCTACGAGCAGTACTTC. Translated, it gives CASSEEGYSYEQYF.

The chain joins TRBV4-2 to TRBJ2-3; D ambiguous. From germline, CDR1 is LGHNA and CDR2 YNFKEQ. V lost 0 bases and J lost 1, with 11 bases in between. The CDR3 has 16 residues. Written as DNA, the CDR3 is TGTGCCAGCAGCCAAGAGACTTCCCCCCGCACAGATACGCAGTATTTT. Translating gives CASSQETSPRTDTQYF.

The V call is TRBV7-3, the J call TRBJ2-5, with a weak D call TRBD2 (5 bases). This CDR3 is 15 amino acids long. With 6 bases removed from V and 5 bases from J, the gap between germline ends came to 19 bases. CDR1 and CDR2 from the germline V gene are SGHTA and FQGTGA. The CDR3 DNA reads as TGTGCCAGCAGTCAACGGGCGGGCCCCCGGGAGACCCAGTACTTC. Residues: CASSQRAGPRETQYF.

The gene calls are TRBV5-4 and TRBJ2-7, with 8 bases that match TRBD1. Germline V gene sequence: CDR1 SGHNT, CDR2 YYREEE (reference sequence). V gave up 3 bases and J gave up 2 bases; unmatched junction bases: 1. The CDR3 contains 13 residues. CDR3 loop: CASSSDRAYEQYF. CDR3 in DNA: TGTGCCAGCAGCTCGGACAGGGCCTACGAGCAGTACTTC.

J is TRBJ1-3 and V is TRBV2; 7 bases map to TRBD1. Losses at the gene ends were 7 bases for V and 1 base for J; bases not matched to a gene: 4. The length of the CDR3 is 14 residues. Per the germline V gene, CDR1 is SNHLY and CDR2 is FYNNEI. This CDR3 is CASTSDRSGNTIYF. As DNA, the CDR3 is TGTGCCAGCACTTCGGACAGGTCTGGAAACACCATATATTTT. The full variable domain, with the rest looked up from reference TRBV2 and TRBJ1-3, is EPEVTQTPSHQVTQMGQEVILRCVPISNHLYFYWYRQILGQKVEFLVSFYNNEISEKSEIFDDQFSVERPDGSNFTLKIRSTKLEDSAMYFCASTSDRSGNTIYFGEGSWLTVV.

The chain combines TRBV6-5 with TRBJ1-6, with 7 bases fitting TRBD1. The CDR3 runs 14 residues. Germline-derived CDR1 and CDR2 are MNHEY and SVGAGI. Trimming at V came to 4 bases and at J to 10 bases, leaving 7 bases not matched to a gene. The CDR3 protein is CASSLVRGHSPLHF. In DNA, the CDR3 is TGTGCCAGCAGTTTGGTGAGGGGGCACTCACCCCTCCACTTT.

This clone was found once. The chain is built from TRBV5-4 and TRBJ2-2, with 8 bases that match TRBD2. The CDR3 consists of 17 residues. V lost 4 bases, J lost 0 bases, and 8 bases stayed unmatched. Germline CDR1 reads SGHNT; CDR2 reads YYREEE (reference sequence). The chain's CDR3 is CASSPSSGFANTGELFF. For the CDR3, the DNA is TGTGCCAGCAGCCCTTCTAGCGGGTTCGCGAACACCGGGGAGCTGTTTTTT.

This clone appeared once. The chain joins TRBV29-1 to TRBJ1-2; D is possibly TRBD1 (6 bases). V was pared by 5 bases and J by 4 bases, with 14 bases between. Germline values: CDR1 SQVTM, CDR2 ANQGSEA. The CDR3 contains 13 residues. DNA of the CDR3: TGCAGCGTTCGACAGGAAGGACGCTATGGCTACACCTTC. Its translation: CSVRQEGRYGYTF.

This clone was recorded only once. V gene TRBV28 combines with J gene TRBJ2-7; D is undetermined. The CDR3 is 12 residues long. Germline assignment: CDR1 MDHEN and CDR2 SYDVKM. Trimming removed 3 bases from V and 7 bases from J, with 10 bases in between. The CDR3 region has the DNA TGTGCCAGCAGTTTGGGCCCAAGGGAGCAGTACTTC. It translates to CASSLGPREQYF.

V and J are TRBV6-5 and TRBJ1-4, with TRBD1 as a possible D gene (6 bases). Trimming removed 4 bases from V and 11 bases from J, with 11 bases in between. CDR1 is MNHEY, CDR2 SVGAGI, per germline. The CDR3 is 12 amino acids. For the CDR3, the DNA is TGTGCCAGCAGTTGGACAGAGAGTAAACTGTTTTTT. Its translation is CASSWTESKLFF.

The chain carries TRBV28 and TRBJ1-6; perhaps TRBD1 as D (6 bases). The V end was cut by 7 bases, the J end by 0 bases, with 10 bases between. There are 15 residues in the CDR3. In germline, CDR1 is MDHEN, CDR2 SYDVKM. The CDR3 nucleotides are TGTGCCAGCAACGACAGGAGCTCCTATAATTCACCCCTCCACTTT. Amino acids: CASNDRSSYNSPLHF.

This clone was counted between two and nine times. J is TRBJ1-5 and V is TRBV5-5, with D unresolved. The germline gives CDR1 SGHKS, CDR2 YYEKEE (reference sequence). The CDR3 is 15 residues long. The germline V and J ends were trimmed by 0 bases and 0 bases, with 7 bases remaining between them. In DNA, the CDR3 is TGTGCCAGCAGCTTGGTCCCCAGTAGCAATCAGCCCCAGCATTTT. Amino acid sequence: CASSLVPSSNQPQHF.

The V and J genes are TRBV5-1 and TRBJ1-3; D is undetermined. Germline CDR1 SGHRS, CDR2 YFSETQ. V was clipped by 0 bases and J by 4 bases, with 8 bases between them. The CDR3 contains 14 residues. CDR3 bases: TGCGCCAGCAGCTTGGGGCCTCAGGGAAACACCATATATTTT. Protein product: CASSLGPQGNTIYF.

The V and J genes are TRBV2 and TRBJ2-1; 15 bases fit TRBD2. Germline lookup yields CDR1 SNHLY and CDR2 FYNNEI. The CDR3 sequence is 17 residues long. V gave up 7 bases and J gave up 4 bases; unmatched junction bases: 8. The chain's CDR3 is CASNPGLAGGLYNEQFF. The CDR3 bases are TGTGCCAGCAACCCGGGACTAGCGGGAGGCCTGTACAATGAGCAGTTCTTC.

This clone appeared a single time. CDR3: CASWTSGHNEQFF. In DNA form, the CDR3 reads TGTGCCAGCTGGACTAGCGGGCACAATGAGCAGTTCTTC. The chain has TRBV28 and TRBJ2-1; 11 bases match TRBD2. The V gene's germline CDR1 is MDHEN and CDR2 SYDVKM. The junction had 2 bases not matched to a gene; V was cut back by 8 bases and J by 5 bases. CDR3 size: 13 residues.

The chain uses TRBV19 and TRBJ1-2; maybe TRBD1 (6 bases). V was clipped by 8 bases and J by 4 bases, with 14 bases between them. The CDR3 length is 13 residues. Looked up from germline, CDR1 is LNHDA and CDR2 is SQIVND (reference sequence). The DNA of the CDR3 is TGTGCCAGTGGACCGACAGGTCCCTATGGCTACACCTTC. Residues: CASGPTGPYGYTF.

The chain employs TRBV2 and TRBJ1-1; TRBD1 might be the D (6 bases). Germline-derived CDR1 and CDR2 are SNHLY and FYNNEI. The CDR3 sequence is 12 residues long. Trimming removed 3 bases at V and 5 bases at J, with 7 bases between. CDR3 region: CASSEQGTEAFF. CDR3 nucleotides: TGTGCCAGCAGTGAGCAGGGGACTGAAGCTTTCTTT. Variable domain in full (rest from reference TRBV2 and TRBJ1-1): EPEVTQTPSHQVTQMGQEVILRCVPISNHLYFYWYRQILGQKVEFLVSFYNNEISEKSEIFDDQFSVERPDGSNFTLKIRSTKLEDSAMYFCASSEQGTEAFFGQGTRLTVV.

The V and J genes are TRBV28 and TRBJ2-7; 7 nucleotides match TRBD1. CDR3 size: 15 residues. Per germline, CDR1 MDHEN and CDR2 SYDVKM. V gave up 5 bases and J gave up 0 bases; unmatched junction bases: 7. The CDR3 DNA sequence: TGTGCCAGCAGTGAGGGACAGCCCTACTCCTACGAGCAGTACTTC. Amino acids: CASSEGQPYSYEQYF.